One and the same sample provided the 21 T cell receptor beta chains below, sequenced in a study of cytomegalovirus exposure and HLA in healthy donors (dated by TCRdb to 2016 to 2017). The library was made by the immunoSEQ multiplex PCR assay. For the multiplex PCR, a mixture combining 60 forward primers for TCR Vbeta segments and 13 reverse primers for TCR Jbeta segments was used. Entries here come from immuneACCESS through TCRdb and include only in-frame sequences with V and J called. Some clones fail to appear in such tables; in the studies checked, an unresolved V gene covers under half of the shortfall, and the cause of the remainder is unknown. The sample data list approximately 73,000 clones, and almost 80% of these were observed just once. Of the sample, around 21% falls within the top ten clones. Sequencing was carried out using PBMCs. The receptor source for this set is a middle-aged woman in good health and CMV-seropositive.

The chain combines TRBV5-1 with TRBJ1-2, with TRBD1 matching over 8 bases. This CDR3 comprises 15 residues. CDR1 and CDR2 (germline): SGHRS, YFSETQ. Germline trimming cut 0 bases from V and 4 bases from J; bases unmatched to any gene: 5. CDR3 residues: CASSLEAGGSYGYTF. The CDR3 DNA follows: TGCGCCAGCAGCTTGGAGGCAGGGGGCTCCTATGGCTACACCTTC.

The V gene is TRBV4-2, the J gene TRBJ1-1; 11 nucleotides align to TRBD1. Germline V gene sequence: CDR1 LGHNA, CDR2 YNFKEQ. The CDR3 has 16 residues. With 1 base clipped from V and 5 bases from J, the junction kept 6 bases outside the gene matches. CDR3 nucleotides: TGTGCCAGCAGCCAAGGAAGGGACAGGGGGTGGACTGAAGCTTTCTTT. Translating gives CASSQGRDRGWTEAFF.

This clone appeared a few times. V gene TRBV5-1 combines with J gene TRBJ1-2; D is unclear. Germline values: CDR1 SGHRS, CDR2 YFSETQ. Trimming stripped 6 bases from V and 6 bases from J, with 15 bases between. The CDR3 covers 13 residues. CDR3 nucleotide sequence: TGCGCCAGCATGGACCGTCGGGGAAATGGCTACACCTTC. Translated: CASMDRRGNGYTF. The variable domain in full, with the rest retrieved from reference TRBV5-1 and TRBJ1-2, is KAGVTQTPRYLIKTRGQQVTLSCSPISGHRSVSWYQQTPGQGLQFLFEYFSETQRNKGNFPGRFSGRQFSNSRSEMNVSTLELGDSALYLCASMDRRGNGYTFGSGTRLTVV.

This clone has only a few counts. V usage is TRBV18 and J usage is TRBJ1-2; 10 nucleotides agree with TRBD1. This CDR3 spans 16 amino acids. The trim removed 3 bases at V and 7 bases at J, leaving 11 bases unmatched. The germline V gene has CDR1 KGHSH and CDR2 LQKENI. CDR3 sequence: CASSPTGTGDWGGYTF. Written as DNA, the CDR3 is TGTGCCAGCTCACCCACCGGGACAGGGGACTGGGGTGGCTACACCTTC.

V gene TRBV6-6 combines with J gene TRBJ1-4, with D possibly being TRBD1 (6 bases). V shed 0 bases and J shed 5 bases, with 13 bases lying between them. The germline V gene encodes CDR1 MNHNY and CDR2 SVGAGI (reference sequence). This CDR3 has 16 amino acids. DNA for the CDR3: TGTGCCAGCAGTTACTCTCGGGACATCGCAAATGAAAAACTGTTTTTT. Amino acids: CASSYSRDIANEKLFF.

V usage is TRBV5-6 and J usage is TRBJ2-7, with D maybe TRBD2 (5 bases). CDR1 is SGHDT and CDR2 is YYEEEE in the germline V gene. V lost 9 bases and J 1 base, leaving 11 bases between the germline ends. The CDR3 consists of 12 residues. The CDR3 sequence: CAKTTGSYEQYF. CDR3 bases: TGTGCCAAAACGACGGGATCCTACGAGCAGTACTTC.

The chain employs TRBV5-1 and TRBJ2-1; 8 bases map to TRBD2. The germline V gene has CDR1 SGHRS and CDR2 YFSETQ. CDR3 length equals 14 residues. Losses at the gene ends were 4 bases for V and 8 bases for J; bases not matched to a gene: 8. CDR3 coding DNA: TGCGCCAGCAGCCATAGCGGGGTGGTTGATGAGCAGTTCTTC. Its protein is CASSHSGVVDEQFF. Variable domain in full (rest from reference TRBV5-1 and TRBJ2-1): KAGVTQTPRYLIKTRGQQVTLSCSPISGHRSVSWYQQTPGQGLQFLFEYFSETQRNKGNFPGRFSGRQFSNSRSEMNVSTLELGDSALYLCASSHSGVVDEQFFGPGTRLTVL.

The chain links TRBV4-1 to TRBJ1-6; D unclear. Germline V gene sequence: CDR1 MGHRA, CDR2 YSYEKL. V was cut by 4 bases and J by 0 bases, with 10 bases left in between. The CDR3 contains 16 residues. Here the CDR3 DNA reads TGCGCCAGCAGCCCCCCTCCGAGCTCCTATAATTCACCCCTCCACTTT. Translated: CASSPPPSSYNSPLHF.

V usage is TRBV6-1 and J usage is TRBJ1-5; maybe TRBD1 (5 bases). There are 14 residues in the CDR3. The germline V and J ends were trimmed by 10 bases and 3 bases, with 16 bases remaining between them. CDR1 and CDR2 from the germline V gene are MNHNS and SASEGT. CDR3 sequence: CATRWGEVNQPQHF. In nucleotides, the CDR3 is TGTGCCACGCGGTGGGGGGAAGTCAATCAGCCCCAGCATTTT.

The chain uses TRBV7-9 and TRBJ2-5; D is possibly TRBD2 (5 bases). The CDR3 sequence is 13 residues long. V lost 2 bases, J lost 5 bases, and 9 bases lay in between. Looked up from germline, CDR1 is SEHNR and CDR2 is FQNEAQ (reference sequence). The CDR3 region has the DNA TGTGCCAGCAGCTTAATCGGGGAGGAGACCCAGTACTTC. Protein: CASSLIGEETQYF.

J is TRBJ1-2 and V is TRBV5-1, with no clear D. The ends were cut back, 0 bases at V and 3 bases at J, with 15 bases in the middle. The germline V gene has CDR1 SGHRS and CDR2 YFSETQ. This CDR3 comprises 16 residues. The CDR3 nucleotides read TGCGCCAGCAGCTTGGGGGTCGGGATATTTGACTATGGCTACACCTTC. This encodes CASSLGVGIFDYGYTF.

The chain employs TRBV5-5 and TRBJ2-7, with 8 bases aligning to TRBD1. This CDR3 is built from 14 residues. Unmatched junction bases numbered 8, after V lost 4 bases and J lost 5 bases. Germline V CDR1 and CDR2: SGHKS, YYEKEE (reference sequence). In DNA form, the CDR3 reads TGTGCCAGCAGCCGGCGGACAGGGTTCGACGAGCAGTACTTC. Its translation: CASSRRTGFDEQYF.

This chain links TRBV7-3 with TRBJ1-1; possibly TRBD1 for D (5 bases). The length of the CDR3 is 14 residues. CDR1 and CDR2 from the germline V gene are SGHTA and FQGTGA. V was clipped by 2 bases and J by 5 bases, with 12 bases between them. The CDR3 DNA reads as TGTGCCAGCAGCTTAGCCGGGACTAGGACTGAAGCTTTCTTT. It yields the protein CASSLAGTRTEAFF.

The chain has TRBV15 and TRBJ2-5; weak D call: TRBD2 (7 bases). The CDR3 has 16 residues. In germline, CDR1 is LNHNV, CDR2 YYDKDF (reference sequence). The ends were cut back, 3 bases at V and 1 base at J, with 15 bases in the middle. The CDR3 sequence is CATSSSYGGPQETQYF. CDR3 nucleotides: TGTGCCACCAGCAGTTCTTACGGGGGGCCCCAAGAGACCCAGTACTTC.

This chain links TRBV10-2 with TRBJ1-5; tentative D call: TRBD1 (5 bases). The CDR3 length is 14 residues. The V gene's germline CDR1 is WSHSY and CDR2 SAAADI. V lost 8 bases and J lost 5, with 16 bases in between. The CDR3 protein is CASSNGGVYQPQHF. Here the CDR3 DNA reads TGCGCCAGCTCGAACGGGGGAGTCTATCAGCCCCAGCATTTT.

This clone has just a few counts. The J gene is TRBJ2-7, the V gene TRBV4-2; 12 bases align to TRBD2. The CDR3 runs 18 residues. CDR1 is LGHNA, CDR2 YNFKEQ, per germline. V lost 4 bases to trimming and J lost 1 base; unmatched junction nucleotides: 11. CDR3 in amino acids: CASSRDRGTSGRSYEQYF. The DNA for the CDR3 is TGTGCCAGCAGCCGGGACAGGGGAACTAGCGGGAGGTCCTACGAGCAGTACTTC.

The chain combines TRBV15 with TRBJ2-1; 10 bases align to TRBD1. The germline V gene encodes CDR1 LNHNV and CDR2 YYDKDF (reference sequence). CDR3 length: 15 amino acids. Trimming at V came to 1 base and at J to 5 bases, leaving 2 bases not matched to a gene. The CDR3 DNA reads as TGTGCCACCAGCAGAGTCGGGACAGGGGACAATGAGCAGTTCTTC. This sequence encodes CATSRVGTGDNEQFF.

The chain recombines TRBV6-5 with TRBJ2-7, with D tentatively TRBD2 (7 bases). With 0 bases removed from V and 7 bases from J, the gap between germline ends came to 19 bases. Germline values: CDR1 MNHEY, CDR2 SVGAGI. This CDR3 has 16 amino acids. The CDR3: CASSYSTPPGGDEQYF. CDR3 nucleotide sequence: TGTGCCAGCAGTTACTCGACCCCCCCGGGGGGCGATGAGCAGTACTTC.

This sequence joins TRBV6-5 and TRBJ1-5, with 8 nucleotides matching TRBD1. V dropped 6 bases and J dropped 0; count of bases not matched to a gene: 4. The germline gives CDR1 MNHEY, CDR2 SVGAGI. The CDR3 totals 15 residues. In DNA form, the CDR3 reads TGTGCCAGCAGGGACAGGGAATATAGCAATCAGCCCCAGCATTTT. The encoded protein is CASRDREYSNQPQHF.

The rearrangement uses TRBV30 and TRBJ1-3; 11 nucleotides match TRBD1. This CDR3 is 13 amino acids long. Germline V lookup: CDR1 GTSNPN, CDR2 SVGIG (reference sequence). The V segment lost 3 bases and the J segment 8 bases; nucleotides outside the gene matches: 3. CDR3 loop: CAWRGQGVYTIYF. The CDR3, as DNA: TGTGCCTGGAGGGGACAGGGGGTATACACCATATATTTT.

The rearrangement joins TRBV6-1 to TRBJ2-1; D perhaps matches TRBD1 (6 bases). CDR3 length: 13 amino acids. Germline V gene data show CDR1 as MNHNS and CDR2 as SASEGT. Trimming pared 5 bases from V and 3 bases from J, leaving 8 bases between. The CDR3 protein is CASSLTGYNEQFF. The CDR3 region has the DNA TGTGCCAGCAGTCTGACAGGCTACAATGAGCAGTTCTTC.